The clone carrying this T cell receptor beta chain was seen only once. After extraction with the RNeasy kit, roughly 0.45 to 1 ug of the RNA was reverse transcribed using random hexamers. In TCRdb, the immunoSEQ multiplex PCR reads were re-called with MiXCR into one record per CDR3 protein. The data hold 200,000 to 300,000 distinct CDR3 sequences, with around 93% observed a single time. The data belong to a study of CD8 T cells in Susac syndrome. The CDR3 totals 17 residues. CDR1 and CDR2 (germline): MNHEY, SVGEGT. Between the trimmed V and J ends, which lost 2 bases and 8 bases, there was a span of 24 bases.

The clonotype was recovered from a human donor with multiple sclerosis. Sequenced material: CD4+ T cells from PBMCs. This chain links TRBV6-2 or TRBV6-3 with TRBJ1-2; D is perhaps TRBD1 (5 bases). The CDR3 DNA reads TGTGCCAGCAGTTACATCCCCGGGACCCTCGGACTTCGGGGCTACACCTTC. It specifies CASSYIPGTLGLRGYTF.